This TCR beta chain was observed in a study of CD8+CD57+ T cells in acquired aplastic anemia. Overall study context: Yields of DNA that came from sorted CD4+ and CD8+ cells averaged about 3.4 ug. Read counts for CD4+ cells (from healthy donors) averaged around 11 million. Study observations and caveats: Patients and controls had CD8+ Simpson's diversity values that were not significantly distinct. Comparison of patients with controls identified around 30 shared CD8+ CDR3 sequences.

Profiling of TCR beta VDJ combinations and CDR3 sequences used genomic DNA as template. One entry per CDR3 protein, called by TCRdb with MiXCR from the reads. The data contain around 64,000 distinct CDR3 sequences, under 55% of them singletons. A note on this clonotype: Its antigen is unidentified.

The germline V gene has CDR1 SNHLY and CDR2 FYNNEI. The V end was cut by 6 bases, the J end by 4 bases, with 12 bases between. This CDR3 contains 13 residues. This sequence originates from a human donor in good health, serving as a control. Sequencing used sorted CD4+, CD8+, or CD8+CD57+ T cells (not recorded which) from PBMCs. The chain recombines TRBV2 with TRBJ1-2, with D maybe TRBD1 (5 bases). In DNA form, the CDR3 reads TGTGCCAGCAGCTTTGACAGAACCTATGGCTACACCTTC. Protein: CASSFDRTYGYTF.